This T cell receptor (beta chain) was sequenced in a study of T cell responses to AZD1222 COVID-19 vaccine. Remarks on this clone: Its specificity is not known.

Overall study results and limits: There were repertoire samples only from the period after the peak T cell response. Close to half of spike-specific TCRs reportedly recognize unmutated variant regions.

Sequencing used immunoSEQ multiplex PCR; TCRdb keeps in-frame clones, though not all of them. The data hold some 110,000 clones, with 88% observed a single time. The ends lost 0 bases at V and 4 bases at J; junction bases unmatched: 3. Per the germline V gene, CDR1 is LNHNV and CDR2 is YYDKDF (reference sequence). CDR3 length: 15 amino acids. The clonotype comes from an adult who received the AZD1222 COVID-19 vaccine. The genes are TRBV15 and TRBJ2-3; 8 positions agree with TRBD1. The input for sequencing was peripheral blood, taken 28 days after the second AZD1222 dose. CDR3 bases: TGTGCCACCAGCAGAGATGGGACAGGCCCAGATACGCAGTATTTT. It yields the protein CATSRDGTGPDTQYF.